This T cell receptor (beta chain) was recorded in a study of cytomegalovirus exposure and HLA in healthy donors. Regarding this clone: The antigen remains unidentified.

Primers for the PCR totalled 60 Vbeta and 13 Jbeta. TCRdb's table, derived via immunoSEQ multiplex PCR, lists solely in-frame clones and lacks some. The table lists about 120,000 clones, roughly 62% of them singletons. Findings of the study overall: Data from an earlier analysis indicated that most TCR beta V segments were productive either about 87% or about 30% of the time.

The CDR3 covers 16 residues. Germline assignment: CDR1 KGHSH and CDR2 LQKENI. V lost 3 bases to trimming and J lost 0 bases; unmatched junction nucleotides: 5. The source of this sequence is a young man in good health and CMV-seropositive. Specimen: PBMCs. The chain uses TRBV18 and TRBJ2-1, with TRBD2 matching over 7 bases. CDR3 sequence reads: CASSPRGGTSYNEQFF. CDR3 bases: TGTGCCAGCTCACCCCGCGGGGGAACCTCCTACAATGAGCAGTTCTTC. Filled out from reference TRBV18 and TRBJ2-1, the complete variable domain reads NAGVMQNPRHLVRRRGQEARLRCSPMKGHSHVYWYRQLPEEGLKFMVYLQKENIIDESGMPKERFSAEFPKEGPSILRIQQVVRGDSAAYFCASSPRGGTSYNEQFFGPGTRLTVL.